This TCR beta chain was retrieved from a study of T cell responses to AZD1222 COVID-19 vaccine. Findings and limits, study-wide: Sampling that yielded the repertoires occurred only after the peak T cell response.

Here immunoSEQ multiplex PCR was the method, and the copy in TCRdb shows in-frame clones only, minus some. The data show about 130,000 clones, 90% to 95% seen once. Looked up from germline, CDR1 is DFQATT and CDR2 is SNEGSKA (reference sequence). Trimming cost V 3 bases and J 5 bases, with 5 bases left between them. CDR3 size: 11 residues. Note on this clone: As yet, its antigen is unknown.

The chain joins TRBV20-1 to TRBJ2-1, with D hard to call. This receptor was obtained from an adult in good health. Sequencing was performed on peripheral blood, taken on day 0 of AZD1222 vaccination. The CDR3 loop is CSASENNEQFF. CDR3 in DNA: TGCAGTGCTAGTGAGAACAATGAGCAGTTCTTC.